The 26 T cell receptor beta chains below all came from one sample that was sequenced in a study of cytomegalovirus exposure and HLA in healthy donors. Amplification used 60 Vbeta primers and 13 Jbeta primers. Produced via immunoSEQ multiplex PCR; TCRdb's table is partial and in-frame only. The table lists about 130,000 clones, 74% of them singletons, with around 4.2% in the top ten. Sequencing input: PBMCs. The receptors shown here come from a woman in her fifties or sixties in good health and CMV-seropositive.

DNA of the CDR3: TGTGCCAGCTCACCAGGGGGCGGAAACCCTGGGGCCAACGTCCTGACTTTC. This encodes CASSPGGGNPGANVLTF. The chain combines TRBV18 with TRBJ2-6; D may be TRBD1 (6 bases). CDR3 length: 17 residues. Germline V gene lookup returns CDR1 KGHSH and CDR2 LQKENI. The V and J ends lost 2 bases and 2 bases respectively, with 13 bases between them. The full variable domain, with the rest looked up from reference TRBV18 and TRBJ2-6, is NAGVMQNPRHLVRRRGQEARLRCSPMKGHSHVYWYRQLPEEGLKFMVYLQKENIIDESGMPKERFSAEFPKEGPSILRIQQVVRGDSAAYFCASSPGGGNPGANVLTFGAGSRLTVL.

The rearrangement joins TRBV9 to TRBJ1-4, with D unresolved. The V end lost 3 bases, the J end lost 0 bases, and 9 bases lay between the germline ends. Germline-derived CDR1 and CDR2 are SGDLS and YYNGEE. This CDR3 region has 15 residues. Here the CDR3 DNA reads TGTGCCAGCAGCGAGTCAGGTTCAACTAATGAAAAACTGTTTTTT. Protein: CASSESGSTNEKLFF.

This rearrangement joins TRBV5-1 to TRBJ1-1; tentatively, D is TRBD1 (5 bases). Trimming left V 0 bases short and J 1 base short, with 7 bases between. The CDR3 has 14 amino acids. The germline V gene has CDR1 SGHRS and CDR2 YFSETQ. CDR3 nucleotide sequence: TGCGCCAGCAGCTTGGGGACAACGAACACTGAAGCTTTCTTT. It yields the protein CASSLGTTNTEAFF.

The genes are TRBV9 and TRBJ2-7; 12 positions agree with TRBD1. The CDR3 extends over 15 amino acids. J lost 4 bases, V lost 3 bases, and 5 bases had no gene match. Germline V gene data show CDR1 as SGDLS and CDR2 as YYNGEE. CDR3 amino acids: CASSAQGQGAYEQYF. CDR3 DNA sequence: TGTGCCAGCAGCGCTCAGGGACAGGGGGCTTACGAGCAGTACTTC.

The chain joins TRBV6-6 to TRBJ2-3; TRBD2 is a possible D gene (6 bases). Germline CDR1 MNHNY, CDR2 SVGAGI (reference sequence). Trimming removed 8 bases at V and 1 base at J, with 10 bases between. The CDR3 runs to 13 residues. This chain's CDR3 is CASEERGTDTQYF. CDR3 coding DNA: TGTGCCAGCGAGGAGCGGGGCACAGATACGCAGTATTTT.

The J gene is TRBJ1-2, the V gene TRBV23-1; perhaps TRBD1 as D (6 bases). TRBV23-1 is an ORF, and what it does is uncertain. The CDR3 sequence is 14 residues long. Trimming removed 5 bases at V and 1 base at J, with 11 bases between. Here the CDR3 DNA reads TGCGCCAGCAGTGTGACAGGACTTAACTATGGCTACACCTTC. Translating gives CASSVTGLNYGYTF.

V usage is TRBV6-5 and J usage is TRBJ1-2; 8 nucleotides match TRBD1. This CDR3 contains 13 residues. Germline CDR1 reads MNHEY; CDR2 reads SVGAGI. J gave up 3 bases and V 6 bases, and 3 bases lay outside the gene matches. CDR3 loop: CASSPTGDYGYTF. CDR3 bases: TGTGCCAGCAGCCCGACAGGGGACTATGGCTACACCTTC.

V gene TRBV28 combines with J gene TRBJ2-3; a possible D gene is TRBD2 (6 bases). Per the germline V gene, CDR1 is MDHEN and CDR2 is SYDVKM. CDR3 length: 14 amino acids. V was trimmed by 7 bases and J by 6 bases, leaving 17 bases between them. The CDR3 coding sequence is TGTGCCAGCACCCGACGCCCGGGGGAGGATACGCAGTATTTT. This sequence encodes CASTRRPGEDTQYF.

The chain links TRBV5-1 to TRBJ2-7; TRBD1 matches at 8 bases. Losses at the gene ends were 8 bases for V and 3 bases for J; bases not matched to a gene: 13. The CDR3 runs to 15 residues. CDR1 is SGHRS and CDR2 is YFSETQ in the germline V gene. The CDR3: CASSPTGAALYEQYF. CDR3 DNA: TGCGCCAGTTCCCCGACAGGGGCTGCACTCTACGAGCAGTACTTC.

This clone was seen a handful of times. The chain carries TRBV7-9 and TRBJ1-4; 9 nucleotides line up with TRBD1. CDR1 SEHNR and CDR2 FQNEAQ come from the germline V gene (reference sequence). The CDR3 runs to 16 residues. V trimming: 5 bases; J trimming: 7 bases; junction bases outside the gene matches: 11. In nucleotides, the CDR3 is TGTGCCAGCAGCATCGGAACAGGGGGCGGGCGTGAAAAACTGTTTTTT. It translates to CASSIGTGGGREKLFF.

The chain has TRBV10-2 and TRBJ2-7; no reliable D call. Germline V gene lookup returns CDR1 WSHSY and CDR2 SAAADI. Trimming pared 6 bases from V and 6 bases from J, leaving 15 bases between. This CDR3 spans 13 amino acids. The DNA of the CDR3 is TGCGCCAGCAGGATCGACAACGTTGCCGAGCAGTACTTC. Its protein is CASRIDNVAEQYF.

The chain employs TRBV11-2 and TRBJ2-7; D remains unclear. CDR1 is SGHAT, CDR2 FQNNGV, per germline. Between the trimmed V and J ends, which lost 1 base and 1 base, there was a span of 5 bases. The CDR3 has 13 amino acids. CDR3 bases: TGTGCCAGCAGCTTAGTTGAGTCCTACGAGCAGTACTTC. Translated, it gives CASSLVESYEQYF.

This chain links TRBV9 with TRBJ2-7; D may be TRBD1 (6 bases). V was shortened by 0 bases and J by 0 bases, with 10 bases between the two germline ends. This CDR3 is built from 15 residues. In germline, CDR1 is SGDLS, CDR2 YYNGEE. The CDR3 is CASSVETGSSYEQYF. The DNA for the CDR3 is TGTGCCAGCAGCGTAGAAACAGGGAGCTCCTACGAGCAGTACTTC.

This clone was seen a few times. The V and J genes are TRBV5-1 and TRBJ1-2; 9 bases agree with TRBD1. There are 13 residues in the CDR3. From germline, CDR1 is SGHRS and CDR2 YFSETQ. Trimming cost V 6 bases and J 8 bases; bases outside gene matches: 8. The DNA of the CDR3 is TGCGCCAGCACCCAAGGACAGGGGTACGGCTACACCTTC. Translating gives CASTQGQGYGYTF.

The chain employs TRBV4-1 and TRBJ2-1; weak D call: TRBD1 (5 bases). From germline, CDR1 is MGHRA and CDR2 YSYEKL. This CDR3 comprises 15 residues. Between the trimmed V and J ends, which lost 2 bases and 8 bases, there was a span of 16 bases. CDR3 DNA: TGCGCCAGCAGCCAATTCAGAGGCAGGGTGGATGAGCAGTTCTTC. Translation gives CASSQFRGRVDEQFF.

In nucleotides, the CDR3 is TGTGCCAGCAGCGTAGCGAGCGGGGGGGCCTACAATGAGCAGTTCTTC. The encoded protein is CASSVASGGAYNEQFF. The gene calls are TRBV9 and TRBJ2-1, with TRBD2 matching over 10 bases. V shed 0 bases and J 2 bases; nucleotides not matched to a gene: 2. Germline CDR1 SGDLS, CDR2 YYNGEE. This CDR3 is 16 amino acids long.

The rearrangement joins TRBV6-1 to TRBJ2-7, with D possibly matching TRBD1 (6 bases). V was pared by 11 bases and J by 5 bases, with 19 bases between. The CDR3 is 13 amino acids. CDR1 is MNHNS and CDR2 is SASEGT in the germline V gene. CDR3 coding DNA: TGTGCCGGTAGACAGGCCCTTGGTGACGAGCAGTACTTC. This translates into CAGRQALGDEQYF.

The CDR3 region has the DNA TGTGCCAGCAGCTTAGAGCTAGCGGGGGGATACTACGAGCAGTACTTC. Its protein product is CASSLELAGGYYEQYF. V usage is TRBV7-3 and J usage is TRBJ2-7, with 11 bases matching TRBD2. CDR1 and CDR2 from the germline V gene are SGHTA and FQGTGA. With V trimmed by 2 bases and J by 3 bases, 6 bases remained unmatched. The CDR3 is made up of 16 amino acids.

The genes are TRBV6-1 and TRBJ1-2, with D tentatively TRBD1 (6 bases). V was cut by 3 bases and J by 7 bases, with 15 bases left in between. CDR1 MNHNS and CDR2 SASEGT come from the germline V gene. This CDR3 spans 14 amino acids. The chain's CDR3 is CASSEGWGLFGYTF. The CDR3 nucleotides read TGTGCCAGCAGTGAGGGTTGGGGGCTTTTTGGCTACACCTTC.

This clone was detected a few times. V and J are TRBV11-2 and TRBJ1-6; D might be TRBD1 (6 bases). This CDR3 is built from 12 residues. Germline V gene lookup returns CDR1 SGHAT and CDR2 FQNNGV. V was shortened by 11 bases and J by 7 bases, with 12 bases between the two germline ends. Here the CDR3 reads CAASGENSPLHF. The CDR3 coding sequence is TGTGCCGCGTCAGGGGAAAATTCACCCCTCCACTTT.

The rearrangement links TRBV19 to TRBJ2-2, with a weak D call TRBD2 (5 bases). The V gene lost 7 bases and the J gene lost 9 bases, with 15 bases spanning the gap. CDR3 size: 13 residues. The germline V gene encodes CDR1 LNHDA and CDR2 SQIVND (reference sequence). CDR3: CASTTRLSRELFF. The CDR3 DNA follows: TGTGCCAGTACCACTAGACTCTCCCGGGAGCTGTTTTTT.

This sequence joins TRBV7-8 and TRBJ2-5; 11 bases fit TRBD1. Per germline, CDR1 SGHVS and CDR2 FQNEAQ. The CDR3 loop spans 15 amino acids. The V segment lost 5 bases and the J segment 5 bases; nucleotides outside the gene matches: 7. CDR3 nucleotides: TGTGCCAGCAGCCCCCCGGGACAGGGGGGGGAGACCCAGTACTTC. Translation gives CASSPPGQGGETQYF.

V gene TRBV5-1 combines with J gene TRBJ1-2, with 7 bases that match TRBD1. The V and J ends lost 2 bases and 6 bases, in that order; junction bases with no gene match: 16. The length of the CDR3 is 17 residues. Germline loops: CDR1 SGHRS, CDR2 YFSETQ. The CDR3: CASSLSGTAKKRDGYTF. DNA for the CDR3: TGCGCCAGCAGCTTATCCGGGACAGCCAAAAAAAGGGATGGCTACACCTTC.

J is TRBJ1-5 and V is TRBV7-8, with TRBD1 as a possible D gene (5 bases). Germline values: CDR1 SGHVS, CDR2 FQNEAQ. V gave up 4 bases and J gave up 11 bases, with 24 bases separating them. The CDR3 has 16 residues. The CDR3 region has the DNA TGTGCCAGCAGCTCGACGACAGTGCGCTGGGGGGGGGCCCAGCATTTT. It yields the protein CASSSTTVRWGGAQHF.

The CDR3 spells CASHERGGSQETQYF. CDR3 bases: TGCGCCAGTCACGAACGGGGGGGGAGCCAAGAGACCCAGTACTTC. The chain has TRBV5-1 and TRBJ2-5, with 8 bases matching TRBD2. Germline V gene data show CDR1 as SGHRS and CDR2 as YFSETQ. With 8 bases clipped from V and 1 base from J, the junction kept 10 bases outside the gene matches. This CDR3 has 15 residues.

V gene TRBV15 combines with J gene TRBJ1-4; D gene unclear. The CDR3 extends over 13 amino acids. Trimming cost V 5 bases and J 8 bases, with 12 bases left between them. Germline V CDR1 and CDR2: LNHNV, YYDKDF (reference sequence). The CDR3 bases are TGTGCCACCAGCCCACCGCGATTCGAAAAACTGTTTTTT. Translated, it gives CATSPPRFEKLFF.